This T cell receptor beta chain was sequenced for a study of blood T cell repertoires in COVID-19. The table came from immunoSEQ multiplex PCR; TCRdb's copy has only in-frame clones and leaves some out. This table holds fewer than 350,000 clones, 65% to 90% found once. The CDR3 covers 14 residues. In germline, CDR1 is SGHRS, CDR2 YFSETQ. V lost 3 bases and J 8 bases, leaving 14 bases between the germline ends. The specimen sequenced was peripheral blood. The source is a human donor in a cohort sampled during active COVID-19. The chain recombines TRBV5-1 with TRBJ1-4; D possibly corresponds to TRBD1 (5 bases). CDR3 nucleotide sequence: TGCGCCAGCAGCTCCACAGGACTATACGAAAAACTGTTTTTT. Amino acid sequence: CASSSTGLYEKLFF.